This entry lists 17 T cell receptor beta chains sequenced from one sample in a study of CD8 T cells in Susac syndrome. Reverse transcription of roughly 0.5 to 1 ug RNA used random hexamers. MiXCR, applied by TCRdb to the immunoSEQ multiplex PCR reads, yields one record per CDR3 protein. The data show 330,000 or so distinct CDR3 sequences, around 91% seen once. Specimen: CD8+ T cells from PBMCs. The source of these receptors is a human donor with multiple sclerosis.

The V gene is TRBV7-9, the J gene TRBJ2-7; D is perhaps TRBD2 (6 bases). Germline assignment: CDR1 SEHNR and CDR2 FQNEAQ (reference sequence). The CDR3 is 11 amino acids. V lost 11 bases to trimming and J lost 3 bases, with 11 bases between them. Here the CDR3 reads CAAGRNYEQYF. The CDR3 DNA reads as TGTGCCGCGGGACGGAACTACGAGCAGTACTTC.

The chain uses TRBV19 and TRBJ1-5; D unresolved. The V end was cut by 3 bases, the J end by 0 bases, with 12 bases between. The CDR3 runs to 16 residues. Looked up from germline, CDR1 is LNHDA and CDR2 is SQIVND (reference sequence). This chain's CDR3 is CASSISGRSSNQPQHF. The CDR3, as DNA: TGTGCCAGTAGTATTAGCGGCAGATCTAGCAATCAGCCCCAGCATTTT.

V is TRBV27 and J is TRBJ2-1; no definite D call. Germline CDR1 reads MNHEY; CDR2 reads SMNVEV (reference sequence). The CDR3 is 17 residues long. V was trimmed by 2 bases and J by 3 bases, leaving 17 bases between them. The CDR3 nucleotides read TGTGCCAGCAGTTTAGGTGGAGCCTCCTTCTTCTACAATGAGCAGTTCTTC. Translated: CASSLGGASFFYNEQFF.

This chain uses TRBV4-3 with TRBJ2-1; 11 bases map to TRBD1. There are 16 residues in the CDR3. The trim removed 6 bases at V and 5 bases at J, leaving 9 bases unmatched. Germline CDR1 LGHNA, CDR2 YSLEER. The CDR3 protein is CASRPGTGGTNNEQFF. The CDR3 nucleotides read TGCGCCAGCAGACCAGGGACAGGGGGGACGAACAATGAGCAGTTCTTC.

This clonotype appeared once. As DNA, the CDR3 is TGCGCCAGCAGCCACCATCCCCCTACATCGACAGGGGGTCCCTTTAGCAATCAGCCCCAGCATTTT. It translates to CASSHHPPTSTGGPFSNQPQHF. J is TRBJ1-5 and V is TRBV4-3; 9 nucleotides line up with TRBD1. The CDR3 runs 22 residues. CDR1 LGHNA and CDR2 YSLEER come from the germline V gene. V was clipped by 3 bases and J by 0 bases; unmatched bases: 21.

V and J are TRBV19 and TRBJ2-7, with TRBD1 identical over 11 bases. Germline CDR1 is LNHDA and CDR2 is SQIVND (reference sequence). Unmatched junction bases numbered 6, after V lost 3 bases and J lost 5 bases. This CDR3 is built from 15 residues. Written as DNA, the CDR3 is TGTGCCAGTAGTATTGCCCGGACAGGGGGCAACGAGCAGTACTTC. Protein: CASSIARTGGNEQYF.

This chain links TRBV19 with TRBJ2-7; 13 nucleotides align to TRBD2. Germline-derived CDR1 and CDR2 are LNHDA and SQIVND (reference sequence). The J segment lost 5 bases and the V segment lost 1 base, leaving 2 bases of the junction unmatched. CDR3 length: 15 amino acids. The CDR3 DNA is TGTGCCAGTAGTATAGGGACTAGCGGGAGCGACGAGCAGTACTTC. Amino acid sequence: CASSIGTSGSDEQYF.

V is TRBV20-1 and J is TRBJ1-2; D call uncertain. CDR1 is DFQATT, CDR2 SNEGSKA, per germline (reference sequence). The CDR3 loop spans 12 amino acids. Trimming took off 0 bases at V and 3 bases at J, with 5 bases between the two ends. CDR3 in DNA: TGCAGTGCTAGAGACCTACACTATGGCTACACCTTC. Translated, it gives CSARDLHYGYTF.

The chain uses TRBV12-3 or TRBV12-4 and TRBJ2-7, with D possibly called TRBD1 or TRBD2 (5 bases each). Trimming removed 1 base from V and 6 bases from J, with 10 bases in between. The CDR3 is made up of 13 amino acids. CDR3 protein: CASSLGRAGEQYF. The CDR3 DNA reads TGTGCCAGCAGTTTAGGCAGGGCGGGCGAGCAGTACTTC.

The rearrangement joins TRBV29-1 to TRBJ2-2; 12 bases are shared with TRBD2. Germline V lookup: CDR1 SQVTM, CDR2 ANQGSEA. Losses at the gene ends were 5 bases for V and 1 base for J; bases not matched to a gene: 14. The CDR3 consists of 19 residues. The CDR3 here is CSVYTGAMTSGRNTGELFF. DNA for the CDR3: TGCAGCGTTTATACAGGGGCCATGACTAGCGGGAGGAACACCGGGGAGCTGTTTTTT.

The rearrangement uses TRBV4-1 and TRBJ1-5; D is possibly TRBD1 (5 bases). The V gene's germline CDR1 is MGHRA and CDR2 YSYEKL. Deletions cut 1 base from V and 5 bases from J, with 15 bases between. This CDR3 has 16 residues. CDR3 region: CASSQAGGARDQPQHF. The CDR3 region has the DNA TGCGCCAGCAGCCAAGCTGGAGGGGCGAGAGATCAGCCCCAGCATTTT.

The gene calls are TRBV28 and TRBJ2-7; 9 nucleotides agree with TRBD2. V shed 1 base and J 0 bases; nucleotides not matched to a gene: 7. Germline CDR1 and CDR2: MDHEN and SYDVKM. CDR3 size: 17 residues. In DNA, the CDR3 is TGTGCCAGCAGTTTATCCCCTCTTAGCGGGAGCTCCTACGAGCAGTACTTC. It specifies CASSLSPLSGSSYEQYF.

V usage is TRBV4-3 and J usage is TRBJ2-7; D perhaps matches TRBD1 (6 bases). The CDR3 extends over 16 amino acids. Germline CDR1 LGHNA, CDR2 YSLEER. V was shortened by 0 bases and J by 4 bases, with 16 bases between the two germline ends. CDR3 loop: CASSQEGQGSRYEQYF. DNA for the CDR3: TGCGCCAGCAGCCAAGAGGGGCAGGGGTCCAGATACGAGCAGTACTTC.

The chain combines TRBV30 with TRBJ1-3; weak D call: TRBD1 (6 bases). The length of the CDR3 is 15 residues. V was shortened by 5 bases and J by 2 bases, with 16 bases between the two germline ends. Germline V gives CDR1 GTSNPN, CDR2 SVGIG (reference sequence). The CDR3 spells CAWSNTGNTGNTIYF. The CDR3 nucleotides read TGTGCCTGGTCCAATACAGGGAATACTGGAAACACCATATATTTT.

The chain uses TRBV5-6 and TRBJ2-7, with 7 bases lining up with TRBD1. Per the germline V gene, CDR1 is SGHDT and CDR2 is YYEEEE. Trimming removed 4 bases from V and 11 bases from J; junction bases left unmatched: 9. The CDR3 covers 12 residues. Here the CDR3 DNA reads TGTGCCAGCAGCCAGACGACGGGACAGAAGTACTTC. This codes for CASSQTTGQKYF. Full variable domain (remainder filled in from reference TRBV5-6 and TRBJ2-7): DAGVTQSPTHLIKTRGQQVTLRCSPKSGHDTVSWYQQALGQGPQFIFQYYEEEERQRGNFPDRFSGHQFPNYSSELNVNALLLGDSALYLCASSQTTGQKYFGPGTRLTVT.

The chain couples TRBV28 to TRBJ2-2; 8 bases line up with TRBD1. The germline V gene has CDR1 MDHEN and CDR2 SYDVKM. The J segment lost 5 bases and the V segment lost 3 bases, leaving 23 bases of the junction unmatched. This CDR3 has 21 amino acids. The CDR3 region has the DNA TGTGCCAGCAGTTTCCCTCCTCATTCCCTCGGACAGGGTAGTCCTACCGGGGAGCTGTTTTTT. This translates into CASSFPPHSLGQGSPTGELFF.

In nucleotides, the CDR3 is TGCGCCAGCAGCTTGGTCGATCAGGGGAACACTGAAGCTTTCTTT. It yields the protein CASSLVDQGNTEAFF. The genes are TRBV5-1 and TRBJ1-1, with TRBD1 as a possible D gene (5 bases). V gave up 0 bases and J gave up 1 base, with 10 bases separating them. Germline CDR1 is SGHRS and CDR2 is YFSETQ. This CDR3 region has 15 residues.